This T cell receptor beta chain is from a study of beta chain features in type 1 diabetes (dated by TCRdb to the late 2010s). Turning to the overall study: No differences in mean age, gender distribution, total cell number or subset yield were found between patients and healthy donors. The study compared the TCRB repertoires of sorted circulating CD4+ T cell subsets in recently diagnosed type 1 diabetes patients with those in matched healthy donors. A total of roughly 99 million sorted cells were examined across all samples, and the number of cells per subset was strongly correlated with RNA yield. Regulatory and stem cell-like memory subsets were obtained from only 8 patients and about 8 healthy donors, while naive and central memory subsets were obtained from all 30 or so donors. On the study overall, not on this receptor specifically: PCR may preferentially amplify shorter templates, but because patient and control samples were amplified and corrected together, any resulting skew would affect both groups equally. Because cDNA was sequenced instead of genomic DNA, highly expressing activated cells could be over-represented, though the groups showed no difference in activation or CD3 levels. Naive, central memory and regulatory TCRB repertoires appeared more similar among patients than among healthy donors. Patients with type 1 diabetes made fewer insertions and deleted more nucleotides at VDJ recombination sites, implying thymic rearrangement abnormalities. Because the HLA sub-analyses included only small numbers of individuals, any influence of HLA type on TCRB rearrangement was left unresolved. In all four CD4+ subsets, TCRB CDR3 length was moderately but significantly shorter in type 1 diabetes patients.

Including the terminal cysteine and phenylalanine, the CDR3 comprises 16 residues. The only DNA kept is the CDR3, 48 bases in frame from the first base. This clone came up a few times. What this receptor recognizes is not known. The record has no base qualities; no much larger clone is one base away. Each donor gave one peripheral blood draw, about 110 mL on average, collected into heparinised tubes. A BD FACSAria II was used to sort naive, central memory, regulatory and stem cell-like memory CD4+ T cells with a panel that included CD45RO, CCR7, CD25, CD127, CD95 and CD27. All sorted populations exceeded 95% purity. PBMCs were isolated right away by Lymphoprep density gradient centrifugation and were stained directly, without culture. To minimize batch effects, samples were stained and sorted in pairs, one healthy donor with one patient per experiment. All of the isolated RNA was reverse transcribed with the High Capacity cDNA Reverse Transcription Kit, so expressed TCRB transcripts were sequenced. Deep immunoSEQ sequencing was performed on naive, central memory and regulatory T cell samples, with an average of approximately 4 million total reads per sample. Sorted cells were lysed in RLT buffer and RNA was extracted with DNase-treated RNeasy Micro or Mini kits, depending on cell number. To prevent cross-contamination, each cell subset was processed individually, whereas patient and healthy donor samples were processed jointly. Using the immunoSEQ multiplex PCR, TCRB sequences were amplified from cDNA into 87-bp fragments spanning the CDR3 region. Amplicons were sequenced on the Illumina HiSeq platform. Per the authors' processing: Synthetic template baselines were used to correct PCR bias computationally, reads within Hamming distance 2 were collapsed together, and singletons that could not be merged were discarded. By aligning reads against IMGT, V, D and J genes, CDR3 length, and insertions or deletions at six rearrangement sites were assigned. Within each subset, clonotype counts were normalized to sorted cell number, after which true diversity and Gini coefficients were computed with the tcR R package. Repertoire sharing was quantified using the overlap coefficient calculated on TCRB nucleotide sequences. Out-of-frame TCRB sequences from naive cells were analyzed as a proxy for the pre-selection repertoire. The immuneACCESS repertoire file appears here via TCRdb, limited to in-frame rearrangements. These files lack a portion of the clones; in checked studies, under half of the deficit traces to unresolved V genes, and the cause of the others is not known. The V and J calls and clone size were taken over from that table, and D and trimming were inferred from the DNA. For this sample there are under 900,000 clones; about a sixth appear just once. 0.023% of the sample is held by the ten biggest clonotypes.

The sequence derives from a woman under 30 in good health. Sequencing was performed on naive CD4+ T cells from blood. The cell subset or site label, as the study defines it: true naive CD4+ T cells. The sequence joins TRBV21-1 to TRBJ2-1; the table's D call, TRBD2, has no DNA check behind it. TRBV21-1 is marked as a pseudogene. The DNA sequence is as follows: TGTGCCAGTAAACTTCGGGGGAGCAGGGACTACAATGAGCAGTTCTTC. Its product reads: CASKLRGSRDYNEQFF.